A single sample is the source of the 14 T cell receptor beta chains below, sequenced in a study of PD-1 blockade in classical Hodgkin lymphoma. Brentuximab vedotin exposure varied among the patients, all of whom had relapsed after autologous stem cell transplantation. Libraries were prepared by immunoSEQ multiplex PCR; TCRdb keeps only in-frame clonotypes and omits some of them. This sample has some 13,000 clones, with around 92% found just once. This sample comprised peripheral blood mononuclear cells (PBMCs), obtained at baseline. The receptor source for this set is a human donor with classical Hodgkin lymphoma.

This chain joins TRBV4-1 and TRBJ2-3, with 10 bases aligning to TRBD2. V gave up 1 base and J gave up 0 bases; unmatched junction bases: 7. Germline V gives CDR1 MGHRA, CDR2 YSYEKL. There are 18 residues in the CDR3. The CDR3, as DNA: TGCGCCAGCAGCCAAGCCTTAGCGGGGGGCCCGAGCACAGATACGCAGTATTTT. It encodes CASSQALAGGPSTDTQYF.

The chain combines TRBV11-2 with TRBJ2-3, with D unclear. The CDR3 sequence is 14 residues long. Trimming cost V 1 base and J 7 bases, with 12 bases left between them. Germline V gene sequence: CDR1 SGHAT, CDR2 FQNNGV. The CDR3 loop reads CASSLVDRVNTQYF. CDR3 DNA sequence: TGTGCCAGCAGCTTAGTAGATCGGGTAAATACGCAGTATTTT.

The V gene is TRBV9, the J gene TRBJ2-7, with D perhaps TRBD1 or TRBD2 (5 bases each). The CDR3 runs to 15 residues. From germline, CDR1 is SGDLS and CDR2 YYNGEE. The V end lost 2 bases, the J end lost 3 bases, and 15 bases lay between the germline ends. The CDR3 loop reads CASSVEGRPLYEQYF. The CDR3 DNA sequence: TGTGCCAGCAGCGTCGAGGGGAGACCCCTCTACGAGCAGTACTTC.

The V call is TRBV5-4, the J call TRBJ2-3; TRBD1 or TRBD2 may be the D gene (7 bases each). The CDR3 covers 15 residues. Germline V gene lookup returns CDR1 SGHNT and CDR2 YYREEE (reference sequence). Deletions cut 0 bases from V and 8 bases from J, with 16 bases between. Written as DNA, the CDR3 is TGTGCCAGCAGCTTGGTCAGGGGGGGCATGGCTACGCAGTATTTT. Translation: CASSLVRGGMATQYF.

This CDR3 reads CASSPLLDRASNGYTF. CDR3 sequence (DNA): TGTGCCAGCAGTCCTCTGCTGGACAGGGCATCCAATGGCTACACCTTC. V is TRBV2 and J is TRBJ1-2; TRBD1 matches at 8 bases. This CDR3 comprises 16 residues. V dropped 5 bases and J dropped 6; count of bases not matched to a gene: 14. The germline gives CDR1 SNHLY, CDR2 FYNNEI.

This clone was detected once. The V call is TRBV9, the J call TRBJ1-2; D gene ambiguous. With 7 bases removed from V and 6 bases from J, the gap between germline ends came to 19 bases. Germline CDR1 and CDR2: SGDLS and YYNGEE. This CDR3 is built from 14 residues. CDR3 in amino acids: CASSKASQGNGYTF. The CDR3 DNA follows: TGTGCCAGCTCAAAAGCGAGTCAAGGGAATGGCTACACCTTC.

This clone was observed once. V is TRBV11-2 and J is TRBJ1-1, with D possibly TRBD1 on 5 matching bases. Germline CDR1 reads SGHAT; CDR2 reads FQNNGV. This CDR3 region has 14 residues. Trimming shortened V by 2 bases and J by 5 bases, and 12 bases separated the two germline ends. CDR3 in amino acids: CASSLRQGGTEAFF. CDR3 DNA: TGTGCCAGCAGCTTAAGGCAGGGAGGAACTGAAGCTTTCTTT.

As to this clone: At one boundary the junction diverges from the germline segment, which might be a read error. Here the CDR3 reads CASSLDTNTEAFF. DNA for the CDR3: TGCGCCAGCAGTTTGGACACTAACACTGAAGCTTTCTTT. This chain joins TRBV5-1 and TRBJ1-1; a weak D match, TRBD1 (5 bases). CDR1 and CDR2 (germline): SGHRS, YFSETQ. The CDR3 is 13 residues long.

The chain links TRBV7-9 to TRBJ2-6; the match to TRBD1 covers 7 bases. After removal of 4 bases from V and 0 bases from J, the junction contained 6 bases not matched to a gene. Per the germline V gene, CDR1 is SEHNR and CDR2 is FQNEAQ (reference sequence). This CDR3 contains 17 residues. CDR3: CASSSRDSDSGANVLTF. The CDR3 DNA reads TGTGCCAGCAGCTCCCGGGACAGCGACTCTGGGGCCAACGTCCTGACTTTC.

The chain uses TRBV7-9 and TRBJ2-5; 7 bases are a match to TRBD2. The CDR3 runs 14 residues. V lost 4 bases, J lost 4 bases, and 6 bases stayed unmatched. The germline V gene encodes CDR1 SEHNR and CDR2 FQNEAQ (reference sequence). The CDR3 bases are TGTGCCAGCAGCTCCCGGGCGGGGGTAGAGACCCAGTACTTC. It yields the protein CASSSRAGVETQYF.

This clone has a handful of counts. V and J are TRBV5-1 and TRBJ1-2; 7 bases are a match to TRBD1. Germline V lookup: CDR1 SGHRS, CDR2 YFSETQ. J lost 7 bases, V lost 7 bases, and 25 bases had no gene match. This CDR3 spans 18 amino acids. CDR3 sequence (DNA): TGCGCCAGCCGTGGGGACAGTAGGTCGGGAGAAATATTAGGTGGCTACACCTTC. It encodes CASRGDSRSGEILGGYTF.

The chain is built from TRBV28 and TRBJ2-3, with D tentatively TRBD2 (6 bases). In germline, CDR1 is MDHEN, CDR2 SYDVKM. The CDR3 is 16 residues long. V dropped 8 bases and J dropped 1 base, with 19 bases sitting between them. The CDR3 protein is CASDRRGSGRTDTQYF. The CDR3 DNA follows: TGTGCCAGCGATCGCCGAGGGAGCGGGCGCACAGATACGCAGTATTTT.

V is TRBV10-3 and J is TRBJ1-1; D perhaps matches TRBD1 (5 bases). The CDR3 covers 15 residues. Between the trimmed V and J ends, which lost 3 bases and 0 bases, there was a span of 11 bases. Germline V gene sequence: CDR1 ENHRY, CDR2 SYGVKD. The CDR3 coding sequence is TGTGCCATCAGTGATTCCGGGACTGTGAACACTGAAGCTTTCTTT. Amino acid sequence: CAISDSGTVNTEAFF.

This chain connects TRBV7-9 to TRBJ1-2; D call uncertain. The CDR3 is made up of 14 amino acids. Germline CDR1 and CDR2: SEHNR and FQNEAQ (reference sequence). V shed 1 base and J shed 4 bases, with 10 bases lying between them. CDR3 bases: TGTGCCAGCAGCTTAGACCCGGGTCCCTATGGCTACACCTTC. Translation: CASSLDPGPYGYTF.